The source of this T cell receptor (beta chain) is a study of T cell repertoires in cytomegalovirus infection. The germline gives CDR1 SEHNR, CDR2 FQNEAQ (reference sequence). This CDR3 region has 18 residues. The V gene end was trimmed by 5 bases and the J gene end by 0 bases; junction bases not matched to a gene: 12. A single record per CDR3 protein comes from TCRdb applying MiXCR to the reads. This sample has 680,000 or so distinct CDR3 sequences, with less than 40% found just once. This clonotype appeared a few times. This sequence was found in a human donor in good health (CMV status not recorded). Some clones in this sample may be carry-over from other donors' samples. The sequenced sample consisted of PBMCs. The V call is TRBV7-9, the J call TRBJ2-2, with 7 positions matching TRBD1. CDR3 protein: CASSPFPPGQSNTGELFF. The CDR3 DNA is TGTGCCAGCAGCCCTTTTCCGCCGGGACAGTCGAACACCGGGGAGCTGTTTTTT.